This T cell receptor (beta chain) was recorded in a study of T-cell reconstitution after alpha-beta-depleted transplantation in children. Study outcomes and limitations: The authors attributed T-cell counts and diversity one year after transplant mostly to newly produced T cells.

This clonotype was seen many times. Its cognate antigen is unknown. This CDR3 spans 15 amino acids. Germline V CDR1 and CDR2: LNHNV, YYDKDF (reference sequence). V shed 1 base and J shed 2 bases, with 10 bases lying between them. Unique molecular identifiers were used in preparing the TCRbeta library. TCRdb passed the PCR reads through MiXCR, listing each CDR3 protein once. The sample contains 100,000 to 130,000 distinct CDR3 sequences, approximately 6.9% of which appear only once. The sequenced sample was PBMCs, mostly from graft donor cells, obtained 360 days after TCRalphabeta/CD19-depleted stem cell transplant. This sequence joins TRBV15 and TRBJ2-3; D is ambiguous. The sequence derives from a male patient between 2 and 10 years old who had a stem cell transplant for acute lymphoblastic leukemia, so the T cells may come from the graft donor. The CDR3, as DNA: TGTGCCACCAGCAGAGTTGGGTCCCCCACAGATACGCAGTATTTT. This sequence encodes CATSRVGSPTDTQYF.